The clone carrying this T cell receptor (beta chain) occurred once. The target antigen is unknown. Clones were read by immunoSEQ multiplex PCR, and TCRdb kept only the in-frame ones, dropping some. The sample contains roughly 320,000 clones, over 75% of which appear only once. The entry originates in a study of shared clonotypes between healthy human individuals. Study context: Donors had three CD4 naive, three CD4 memory, two CD8 naive and one CD8 memory plate apiece. Whole-study findings and limits: Naive subsets generally exceeded memory subsets in estimated richness. Naive CD4 clonotypes were shared across a handful of donors at approximately 5.3%.

The length of the CDR3 is 16 residues. Germline lookup yields CDR1 MDHEN and CDR2 SYDVKM. V lost 7 bases and J lost 2; bases outside the gene matches: 10. The CD8 memory sample joined CD45RO+ cells and CCR7-negative CD45RA+ cells. The sequenced sample was memory CD8+ T cells sorted from blood. The subset denotes: CD45RO+ cells pooled with CCR7-negative TemRA cells. The V gene is TRBV28, the J gene TRBJ2-3; 9 bases match TRBD1. The TCR comes from a man aged 18-30 years in good health. The DNA of the CDR3 is TGTGCCAGCACCCCCTGGGGACAGGGCCTCACAGATACGCAGTATTTT. Its translation is CASTPWGQGLTDTQYF.